This T cell receptor beta chain is drawn from a study of CD8+CD57+ T cells in acquired aplastic anemia. Study as a whole: Sorted CD4+ plus CD8+ cells gave DNA averaging about 3.2 ug.

The use of genomic DNA as template underpinned the TCR beta VDJ and CDR3 profiling. Via MiXCR, TCRdb re-called the reads, giving one row per CDR3 protein. The sample contains about 110,000 distinct CDR3 sequences, 40% to 60% of which appear only once. Study results and caveats: Patients and controls turned out to have roughly 30 CD8+ CDR3 sequences in common.

The sample holds many counts of this clonotype. The antigen is not known. The sequencing input was sorted CD4+, CD8+, or CD8+CD57+ T cells (not recorded which) from PBMCs. The receptor was derived from a human donor in good health, serving as a control.

CDR3: CASSGAGGAGELFF. Written as DNA, the CDR3 is TGTGCCTCCTCGGGGGCAGGGGGAGCTGGGGAGCTGTTTTTT. The chain couples TRBV6-1 to TRBJ2-2, with a tentative D call TRBD1 (7 bases). The V end was cut by 11 bases, the J end by 8 bases, with 21 bases between. The germline V gene has CDR1 MNHNS and CDR2 SASEGT. The CDR3 length is 14 residues.